These 17 T cell receptor beta chains originate from one sample sequenced in a study of blood T cell repertoires in COVID-19. Here immunoSEQ multiplex PCR was the method, and the copy in TCRdb shows in-frame clones only, minus some. The sample lists 98,000 or so clones, about four fifths seen once, with just over 4% in the top ten. Sequences were obtained from peripheral blood. The receptor set was obtained from a woman between 65 and 79 years old with acute or convalescent COVID-19.

This clone was recorded once. The chain uses TRBV11-1 and TRBJ1-2; 7 bases match TRBD1. The CDR3 consists of 15 residues. Trimming at V came to 4 bases and at J to 2 bases, leaving 7 bases not matched to a gene. Germline CDR1 and CDR2: SGHAT and FQDESV (reference sequence). The CDR3 DNA sequence: TGTGCCAGCAGCTCACAATCGACAGGGAACTATGGCTACACCTTC. Translation: CASSSQSTGNYGYTF.

The V call is TRBV27, the J call TRBJ2-1; 7 bases agree with TRBD2. CDR1 is MNHEY and CDR2 is SMNVEV in the germline V gene (reference sequence). V lost 5 bases, J lost 3 bases, and 7 bases stayed unmatched. The CDR3 sequence is 15 residues long. CDR3 DNA sequence: TGTGCCAGCAGTCCCCTGGGCGGGAGCTACAATGAGCAGTTCTTC. As protein: CASSPLGGSYNEQFF.

CDR3 DNA: TGTGCCAGCAGTACAGGGCCGTTTTATGGCTACACCTTC. This gives the protein CASSTGPFYGYTF. The gene calls are TRBV6-6 and TRBJ1-2; D perhaps matches TRBD1 (6 bases). CDR1 is MNHNY and CDR2 is SVGAGI in the germline V gene (reference sequence). The CDR3 length is 13 residues. V shed 5 bases and J shed 5 bases, with 12 bases lying between them.

The chain combines TRBV7-9 with TRBJ2-5; D not certain. The CDR3 loop spans 13 amino acids. Trimming pared 2 bases from V and 0 bases from J, leaving 4 bases between. Germline CDR1 SEHNR, CDR2 FQNEAQ (reference sequence). CDR3 DNA: TGTGCCAGCAGCTTACTAGACCAAGAGACCCAGTACTTC. Amino acids: CASSLLDQETQYF.

V usage is TRBV12-5 and J usage is TRBJ2-1; perhaps TRBD1 as D (6 bases). The CDR3 is 11 residues long. The V gene lost 6 bases and the J gene lost 6 bases, with 6 bases spanning the gap. Germline CDR1 and CDR2: LGHNT and FRNRAP. CDR3 protein: CASGRGNEQFF. The CDR3 nucleotides are TGTGCTAGTGGCAGGGGCAATGAGCAGTTCTTC.

The rearrangement joins TRBV28 to TRBJ2-7, with 11 bases identical to TRBD2. This CDR3 spans 16 amino acids. The germline V gene encodes CDR1 MDHEN and CDR2 SYDVKM. The V gene end was trimmed by 2 bases and the J gene end by 4 bases; junction bases not matched to a gene: 7. DNA of the CDR3: TGTGCCAGCAGTTTACCCACTAGCGGGAGAGGGTACGAGCAGTACTTC. Residues: CASSLPTSGRGYEQYF.

This clone came up a few times. This chain connects TRBV19 to TRBJ2-5; TRBD1 might be the D (8 bases). Trimming left V 6 bases short and J 3 bases short, with 14 bases between. CDR1 LNHDA and CDR2 SQIVND come from the germline V gene (reference sequence). This CDR3 comprises 14 residues. The CDR3 DNA is TGTGCCAGTAGCAGCGGGACAGGAGAAGAGACCCAGTACTTC. It codes for CASSSGTGEETQYF.

V gene TRBV28 combines with J gene TRBJ2-7; 7 bases agree with TRBD1. Germline V gene lookup returns CDR1 MDHEN and CDR2 SYDVKM. The V gene end was trimmed by 6 bases and the J gene end by 3 bases; junction bases not matched to a gene: 8. This CDR3 region has 14 residues. CDR3 residues: CASRPGQLDYEQYF. CDR3 DNA: TGTGCCAGCAGACCGGGACAGCTAGACTACGAGCAGTACTTC. Full variable domain (outside the CDR3, taken from reference TRBV28 and TRBJ2-7): DVKVTQSSRYLVKRTGEKVFLECVQDMDHENMFWYRQDPGLGLRLIYFSYDVKMKEKGDIPEGYSVSREKKERFSLILESASTNQTSMYLCASRPGQLDYEQYFGPGTRLTVT.

CDR3: CSVEKLPGDPLYGYTF. The DNA for the CDR3 is TGCAGCGTTGAAAAGTTGCCAGGGGACCCACTGTATGGCTACACCTTC. V gene TRBV29-1 combines with J gene TRBJ1-2; D may be TRBD1 (6 bases). This CDR3 spans 16 amino acids. The germline CDR1 and CDR2 sequences are SQVTM and ANQGSEA. Trimming cost V 2 bases and J 5 bases, with 21 bases left between them.

This chain connects TRBV4-1 to TRBJ1-2, with 11 bases identical to TRBD1. Germline values: CDR1 MGHRA, CDR2 YSYEKL. V dropped 2 bases and J dropped 3; count of bases not matched to a gene: 2. The CDR3 loop spans 15 amino acids. CDR3 in DNA: TGCGCCAGCAGCCAACGGACAGGGGGCTACTATGGCTACACCTTC. Translation: CASSQRTGGYYGYTF.

The gene calls are TRBV6-4 and TRBJ2-3; the match to TRBD1 covers 12 bases. V dropped 2 bases and J dropped 4; count of bases not matched to a gene: 1. Germline CDR1 and CDR2: MRHNA and SNTAGT. The CDR3 sequence is 15 residues long. CDR3 sequence (DNA): TGTGCCAGCAGTGACGGGACAGGGGGCCCAGATACGCAGTATTTT. Translating it yields CASSDGTGGPDTQYF.

In nucleotides, the CDR3 is TGTGCCAGCTCCGCAAGGACAGGGCATCAAAAACTGTTTTTT. Translating it yields CASSARTGHQKLFF. This chain links TRBV27 with TRBJ1-4, with 8 bases matching TRBD1. Trimming at V came to 8 bases and at J to 9 bases, leaving 11 bases not matched to a gene. This CDR3 is 14 amino acids long. Per germline, CDR1 MNHEY and CDR2 SMNVEV (reference sequence).

The chain combines TRBV2 with TRBJ1-1, with 8 bases matching TRBD1. Looked up from germline, CDR1 is SNHLY and CDR2 is FYNNEI. J was trimmed by 4 bases and V by 7 bases; bases with no gene match: 11. The CDR3 spans 15 residues. The CDR3 reads CASTIFNTGGTEAFF. Here the CDR3 DNA reads TGTGCCAGCACCATATTCAACACAGGGGGCACTGAAGCTTTCTTT. Filled out from reference TRBV2 and TRBJ1-1, the complete variable domain reads EPEVTQTPSHQVTQMGQEVILRCVPISNHLYFYWYRQILGQKVEFLVSFYNNEISEKSEIFDDQFSVERPDGSNFTLKIRSTKLEDSAMYFCASTIFNTGGTEAFFGQGTRLTVV.

The chain recombines TRBV2 with TRBJ1-5; weak D call: TRBD1 (6 bases). V lost 6 bases and J lost 4, with 13 bases in between. Germline V gene sequence: CDR1 SNHLY, CDR2 FYNNEI. There are 14 residues in the CDR3. This CDR3 is CASSGTGLNQPQHF. The CDR3 DNA reads as TGTGCCAGCAGCGGCACAGGGCTTAATCAGCCCCAGCATTTT. The whole variable domain, remainder taken from reference TRBV2 and TRBJ1-5, is EPEVTQTPSHQVTQMGQEVILRCVPISNHLYFYWYRQILGQKVEFLVSFYNNEISEKSEIFDDQFSVERPDGSNFTLKIRSTKLEDSAMYFCASSGTGLNQPQHFGDGTRLSIL.

Here the CDR3 DNA reads TGTGCCAGCAGCCCTAATGGGCGCGAGACCCAGTACTTC. Amino acid sequence: CASSPNGRETQYF. The chain uses TRBV7-7 and TRBJ2-5; D unresolved. The V and J ends lost 5 bases and 5 bases respectively, with 12 bases between them. CDR3 length: 13 residues. Germline V CDR1 and CDR2: SSHAT, FNYEAQ (reference sequence).

The rearrangement uses TRBV2 and TRBJ2-4; TRBD2 is a possible D gene (5 bases). V lost 7 bases to trimming and J lost 2 bases, with 12 bases between them. The germline gives CDR1 SNHLY, CDR2 FYNNEI. This CDR3 is 14 amino acids long. DNA for the CDR3: TGTGCCAGCACCAAAGGACTCTCCAAAAACATTCAGTACTTC. It yields the protein CASTKGLSKNIQYF.

V and J are TRBV24-1 and TRBJ2-3; D uncertain. V dropped 4 bases and J dropped 4 bases, with 2 bases sitting between them. The germline V gene encodes CDR1 KGHDR and CDR2 SFDVKD. The CDR3 length is 11 residues. The CDR3 loop reads CATSDADTQYF. CDR3 sequence (DNA): TGTGCCACCAGTGACGCAGATACGCAGTATTTT.